This TCR beta chain was recovered during a study of shared clonotypes between healthy human individuals. Overall study findings and caveats: As a rule, naive subsets had a larger estimated richness than memory subsets. The sharing of 4% to 5.5% of naive CD4 clonotypes was seen across a few donors.

The CDR3 contains 14 residues. The trim removed 7 bases at V and 7 bases at J, leaving 12 bases unmatched. The germline V gene encodes CDR1 SGHTA and CDR2 FQGNSA. To note about this clone: Its antigen remains unidentified.

Sequencing used immunoSEQ multiplex PCR; TCRdb keeps in-frame clones, though not all of them. The sample carries millions of clones, roughly 96% recorded once. Each of the donors was a healthy adult who was HIV-negative and had not had a recent acute infection or vaccination. Subsets obtained from CD4+ cells comprised CD45RA+ naive and CD45RA-negative memory cells. This chain connects TRBV7-2 to TRBJ2-5; 7 bases map to TRBD2. The sequenced sample was naive CD4+ T cells sorted from blood. Subset: CD45RA+ positively selected. The TCR comes from a man between 18 and 29 years old in good health. CDR3 loop: CASKGLAAIGTQYF. DNA for the CDR3: TGTGCCAGCAAGGGGCTAGCGGCGATTGGGACCCAGTACTTC.